Listed below are T cell receptor beta chains from one sample, sequenced in a study of blood T cell repertoires in COVID-19. Repertoires were generated with immunoSEQ multiplex PCR, while TCRdb's copy carries only in-frame clones and drops some. The sample contains hundreds of thousands of clones, about 89% of which appear only once. The specimen sequenced was peripheral blood. The source is a woman aged 45-65 years with COVID-19, enrolled during active disease. CDR3s include the opening cysteine and the closing phenylalanine or tryptophan. A D gene is named only where the DNA matches it firmly. Clone size, where shown, is once, few, many, or a class for clones that have expanded.

D,size,V,J,CDR3,DNA
NA,few,TRBV19,TRBJ2-7,CASSISPSRGEQYF,TGTGCCAGTAGTATTTCCCCCTCGCGCGGCGAGCAGTACTTC
TRBD1,NA,TRBV6-6,TRBJ1-2,CASSPGTGGAGGYTF,TGTGCCAGCAGTCCCGGGACAGGGGGCGCTGGAGGCTACACCTTC
TRBD1,NA,TRBV10-3,TRBJ2-5,CATRTGPEGETQYF,TGTGCCACGCGGACAGGCCCTGAGGGGGAGACCCAGTACTTC
TRBD2,NA,TRBV7-9,TRBJ2-7,CASSYSGNSYEQYF,TGTGCCAGCAGTTATAGCGGGAACTCCTACGAGCAGTACTTC
NA,NA,TRBV30,TRBJ2-3,CAWSPLRDTQYF,TGTGCCTGGAGTCCTTTGAGGGATACGCAGTATTTT
TRBD1,NA,TRBV7-9,TRBJ2-3,CASTSDRSTDTQYF,TGTGCCAGCACCTCGGACAGGTCCACAGATACGCAGTATTTT
NA,NA,TRBV18,TRBJ2-1,CASSQMAGEFGEQFF,TGTGCCAGCTCACAAATGGCAGGGGAATTTGGTGAGCAGTTCTTC
NA,NA,TRBV2,TRBJ1-1,CASNQAGARNTEAFF,TGTGCCAGCAACCAGGCGGGGGCAAGAAACACTGAAGCTTTCTTT
TRBD1,NA,TRBV27,TRBJ2-7,CASSLDRGGGYEQYF,TGTGCCAGCAGCCTTGACAGGGGCGGCGGTTACGAGCAGTACTTC
TRBD1,NA,TRBV10-3,TRBJ1-5,CAISESDRGGFLGQPQHF,TGTGCCATCAGTGAATCGGACAGGGGAGGGTTTCTTGGTCAGCCCCAGCATTTT
TRBD1,NA,TRBV4-1,TRBJ1-1,CASSQPSRGWSHNTEAFF,TGCGCCAGCAGCCAACCTTCCAGGGGGTGGTCCCATAACACTGAAGCTTTCTTT
NA,NA,TRBV6-5,TRBJ2-7,CASSSSHGSYEQYF,TGTGCCAGCAGCTCTAGCCATGGATCCTACGAGCAGTACTTC
NA,NA,TRBV27,TRBJ2-3,CASSLRGHGTDTQYF,TGTGCCAGCAGCCTACGGGGACACGGCACAGATACGCAGTATTTT
NA,NA,TRBV19,TRBJ1-2,CASSEPRGWSSGYTF,TGTGCCAGTAGCGAACCTCGGGGTTGGAGTAGTGGCTACACCTTC
TRBD1,NA,TRBV5-5,TRBJ1-6,CASRTGGTESNSPLHF,TGTGCCAGCAGGACGGGGGGGACAGAGTCTAATTCACCCCTCCACTTT
NA,many,TRBV13,TRBJ2-7,CASSLRGHHFYEQYF,TGTGCCAGCAGCTTAAGGGGACATCATTTCTACGAGCAGTACTTC
NA,few,TRBV5-1,TRBJ2-7,CASSLEAMTYEQYF,TGCGCCAGCAGCTTGGAAGCGATGACCTACGAGCAGTACTTC
NA,NA,TRBV30,TRBJ2-7,CAWSLGTQEHEQYF,TGTGCCTGGAGCCTCGGGACACAGGAGCACGAGCAGTACTTC
TRBD1,few,TRBV7-9,TRBJ2-5,CASSHLYRGREETQYF,TGTGCCAGCAGTCACTTATACAGGGGGCGGGAGGAGACCCAGTACTTC
TRBD1,NA,TRBV7-2,TRBJ2-1,CASSSRGTGLYNEQFF,TGTGCCAGCAGCTCCCGGGGGACAGGCCTTTACAATGAGCAGTTCTTC
TRBD1,NA,TRBV15,TRBJ2-7,CATSREAPGDRGREQYF,TGTGCCACCAGCAGAGAGGCTCCAGGGGACAGGGGACGCGAGCAGTACTTC
NA,NA,TRBV6-6,TRBJ1-5,CASTPGYRQPQHF,TGTGCCAGCACACCAGGGTATCGTCAGCCCCAGCATTTT